One sample yielded the 23 T cell receptor beta chains listed below, sequenced in a study of blood T cell repertoires in COVID-19. The method was immunoSEQ multiplex PCR; TCRdb's version includes in-frame clones alone and lacks a portion of them. The repertoire holds around 72,000 clones, with around 89% as singletons. Sequenced input: peripheral blood. The receptor set was obtained from a woman in her 70s with acute or convalescent COVID-19.

The V call is TRBV28, the J call TRBJ2-3, with 11 nucleotides matching TRBD1. Germline loops: CDR1 MDHEN, CDR2 SYDVKM. Trimming cost V 5 bases and J 5 bases; bases outside gene matches: 6. CDR3 length: 15 residues. CDR3 in amino acids: CASSPGDRGKDTQYF. The CDR3 coding sequence is TGTGCCAGCAGTCCCGGGGACAGGGGGAAAGATACGCAGTATTTT.

CDR3 nucleotides: TGTGCCAGCAGCTCCGAGGGGCCCCAGCATTTT. As protein: CASSSEGPQHF. This chain uses TRBV11-2 with TRBJ1-5; D not resolved. The CDR3 has 11 amino acids. Germline V gene data show CDR1 as SGHAT and CDR2 as FQNNGV. V was pared by 4 bases and J by 9 bases, with 7 bases between.

V and J are TRBV5-1 and TRBJ2-2; D may be TRBD1 (6 bases). CDR3 length equals 14 residues. The germline V gene has CDR1 SGHRS and CDR2 YFSETQ. Trimming removed 2 bases from V and 6 bases from J, with 11 bases in between. The CDR3 DNA reads TGCGCCAGCAGCTTACAGGGATATGCCGGGGAGCTGTTTTTT. Its translation: CASSLQGYAGELFF.

The chain couples TRBV11-2 to TRBJ2-2; D not resolved. The CDR3 runs to 11 residues. Germline V lookup: CDR1 SGHAT, CDR2 FQNNGV. Deletions cut 3 bases from V and 7 bases from J, with 3 bases between. DNA for the CDR3: TGTGCCAGCAGCTTTCTCGGGGAGCTGTTTTTT. Protein sequence: CASSFLGELFF.

The chain employs TRBV11-3 and TRBJ1-5; 8 bases map to TRBD1. Looked up from germline, CDR1 is SGHNT and CDR2 is YENEEA. The CDR3 runs 14 residues. V lost 5 bases, J lost 4 bases, and 4 bases stayed unmatched. Here the CDR3 DNA reads TGTGCCAGCAGCAACACAGGGGGAAATCAGCCCCAGCATTTT. It is translated as CASSNTGGNQPQHF.

The chain links TRBV18 to TRBJ1-1; tentatively, D is TRBD1 (5 bases). Germline loops: CDR1 KGHSH, CDR2 LQKENI. V dropped 2 bases and J dropped 0 bases, with 10 bases sitting between them. This CDR3 region has 15 residues. CDR3: CASSPRLDMNTEAFF. Written as DNA, the CDR3 is TGTGCCAGCTCACCAAGGCTGGACATGAACACTGAAGCTTTCTTT.

The chain recombines TRBV7-9 with TRBJ1-4; the D is unclear. Trimming left V 5 bases short and J 5 bases short, with 15 bases between. Germline CDR1 is SEHNR and CDR2 is FQNEAQ (reference sequence). CDR3 length equals 15 residues. Written as DNA, the CDR3 is TGTGCCAGCAGCAACCTACGGGTCCAGAATGAAAAACTGTTTTTT. Translated, it gives CASSNLRVQNEKLFF.

This CDR3 reads CASSSDWINEKLFF. As DNA, the CDR3 is TGTGCCAGCAGTTCCGACTGGATTAATGAAAAACTGTTTTTT. The chain uses TRBV28 and TRBJ1-4; D gene unclear. The CDR3 extends over 14 amino acids. Germline V gene sequence: CDR1 MDHEN, CDR2 SYDVKM. Trimming took 4 bases from V and 4 from J, leaving 10 bases between them.

The chain couples TRBV6-5 to TRBJ1-4; 7 bases align to TRBD1. Germline assignment: CDR1 MNHEY and CDR2 SVGAGI. The CDR3 is made up of 15 amino acids. V dropped 8 bases and J dropped 5; count of bases not matched to a gene: 11. This CDR3 reads CASSLQGGGNEKLFF. CDR3 sequence (DNA): TGTGCCAGCTCCTTGCAGGGGGGCGGGAATGAAAAACTGTTTTTT.

The chain carries TRBV5-1 and TRBJ2-7; D gene uncertain. This CDR3 is 14 amino acids long. The germline gives CDR1 SGHRS, CDR2 YFSETQ. Deletions cut 0 bases from V and 5 bases from J, with 12 bases between. CDR3 region: CASSLASKLNEQYF. In DNA, the CDR3 is TGCGCCAGCAGCTTGGCGTCTAAGCTGAACGAGCAGTACTTC.

This clone showed up just once. This chain uses TRBV20-1 with TRBJ2-1; a weak D match, TRBD2 (6 bases). The germline gives CDR1 DFQATT, CDR2 SNEGSKA (reference sequence). The length of the CDR3 is 13 residues. The V end lost 3 bases, the J end lost 3 bases, and 9 bases lay between the germline ends. The CDR3 nucleotides read TGCAGTGCTAGTCGGGGGAGCTACAATGAGCAGTTCTTC. Encoded protein: CSASRGSYNEQFF.

The gene calls are TRBV9 and TRBJ1-4, with D perhaps TRBD1 (6 bases). The CDR3 spans 14 residues. The V end lost 5 bases, the J end lost 5 bases, and 13 bases lay between the germline ends. Germline CDR1 and CDR2: SGDLS and YYNGEE. CDR3 in DNA: TGTGCCAGCAGTCGGACAGCCTTAAATGAAAAACTGTTTTTT. Translating gives CASSRTALNEKLFF.

V usage is TRBV20-1 and J usage is TRBJ1-1, with D perhaps TRBD1 (5 bases). The CDR3 sequence is 13 residues long. Per the germline V gene, CDR1 is DFQATT and CDR2 is SNEGSKA (reference sequence). Trimming removed 4 bases from V and 1 base from J, with 10 bases in between. The CDR3 bases are TGCAGTGCTATTGAAGGGGCGAACACTGAAGCTTTCTTT. Translating it yields CSAIEGANTEAFF.

The chain is built from TRBV7-9 and TRBJ2-3; 9 bases are shared with TRBD1. The CDR3 loop spans 15 amino acids. Looked up from germline, CDR1 is SEHNR and CDR2 is FQNEAQ (reference sequence). The V segment lost 5 bases and the J segment 3 bases; nucleotides outside the gene matches: 6. CDR3 coding DNA: TGTGCCAGCAGCCTTGAGACAGGGGGAACAGATACGCAGTATTTT. The encoded protein is CASSLETGGTDTQYF.

J is TRBJ2-1 and V is TRBV11-3, with TRBD2 matching 9 bases. J lost 7 bases, V lost 1 base, and 5 bases had no gene match. CDR3 length: 15 amino acids. Germline assignment: CDR1 SGHNT and CDR2 YENEEA. The DNA of the CDR3 is TGTGCCAGCAGCTTAGGGAGTAGCGGGAGTAATGAGCAGTTCTTC. Translation: CASSLGSSGSNEQFF.

The chain couples TRBV7-2 to TRBJ2-2; 9 bases agree with TRBD1. The CDR3 length is 16 residues. CDR1 is SGHTA and CDR2 is FQGNSA in the germline V gene. V shed 3 bases and J 4 bases; nucleotides not matched to a gene: 6. CDR3 amino acids: CASSLVTGGRTGELFF. The CDR3 DNA follows: TGTGCCAGCAGCTTGGTGACAGGGGGGCGCACCGGGGAGCTGTTTTTT.

J is TRBJ2-7 and V is TRBV7-9; 9 bases agree with TRBD1. Germline values: CDR1 SEHNR, CDR2 FQNEAQ (reference sequence). The CDR3 covers 16 residues. J gave up 3 bases and V 3 bases, and 9 bases lay outside the gene matches. This chain's CDR3 is CASSLIPGQGFYEQYF. The CDR3 nucleotides are TGTGCCAGCAGCTTGATACCGGGACAGGGTTTCTACGAGCAGTACTTC.

The count of this clone is one. The chain couples TRBV6-5 to TRBJ2-7, with 9 bases that match TRBD2. Trimming took 8 bases from V and 7 from J; bases not matched to a gene: 9. This CDR3 spans 13 amino acids. CDR1 is MNHEY and CDR2 is SVGAGI in the germline V gene. CDR3 residues: CASLWASGVEQYF. CDR3 coding DNA: TGTGCCAGCTTGTGGGCTAGCGGGGTTGAGCAGTACTTC.

The rearrangement joins TRBV19 to TRBJ1-5, with D perhaps TRBD1 (5 bases). This CDR3 is 15 amino acids long. Germline V gives CDR1 LNHDA, CDR2 SQIVND (reference sequence). V lost 5 bases, J lost 5 bases, and 16 bases lay in between. The CDR3 bases are TGTGCCAGTAGTTCCCCAGGGTTGGGGTATCAGCCCCAGCATTTT. This gives the protein CASSSPGLGYQPQHF.

The rearrangement uses TRBV18 and TRBJ1-1; TRBD1 matches at 8 bases. V dropped 3 bases and J dropped 6; count of bases not matched to a gene: 9. CDR1 is KGHSH, CDR2 LQKENI, per germline. This CDR3 has 15 amino acids. For the CDR3, the DNA is TGTGCCAGCTCACCGCCTCAGGGGGCAATGGCTGAAGCTTTCTTT. Protein sequence: CASSPPQGAMAEAFF.

This clone has a single count. At one boundary the junction diverges from the germline segment, which might be a read error. The rearrangement uses TRBV27 and TRBJ2-2; 12 bases align to TRBD1. Germline assignment: CDR1 MNHEY and CDR2 SMNVEV (reference sequence). The CDR3 totals 14 residues. CDR3 sequence reads: CASSLGTGGGGLFF. The CDR3 DNA reads as TGTGCCAGCAGTTTGGGGACAGGGGGCGGGGGGCTGTTTTTT.

The chain is built from TRBV9 and TRBJ2-7; 9 nucleotides align to TRBD1. Germline-derived CDR1 and CDR2 are SGDLS and YYNGEE. The CDR3 runs to 15 residues. The trim removed 2 bases at V and 3 bases at J, leaving 6 bases unmatched. The CDR3 protein is CASSVAETGGYEQYF. The CDR3 DNA is TGTGCCAGCAGCGTCGCCGAGACAGGGGGCTACGAGCAGTACTTC.

The sample holds one count of this clone. In DNA, the CDR3 is TGTGCCAGCAGAGGTGGACTGACCGGGGGCTACACCTTC. It is translated as CASRGGLTGGYTF. This chain uses TRBV5-6 with TRBJ1-2; D is uncertain. This CDR3 has 13 residues. Germline V lookup: CDR1 SGHDT, CDR2 YYEEEE. V lost 5 bases and J 8 bases, leaving 16 bases between the germline ends.